This T cell receptor beta chain was retrieved from a study of graft-versus-host responses after intestinal transplantation. Whole-study context: Grafts that recipients had were multivisceral, liver-intestinal, or isolated intestinal transplants. Recipients uniformly received anti-thymocyte globulin induction, followed by tacrolimus and steroids for around 3 years.

Details on this clone: Its antigen is not identified.

General study findings and limits: GvH clone levels peaked in circulation, and this peak was associated with early post-transplant HvG declines. Recipient marrow harbored GvH clones, some of which surfaced first in ileum or blood.

Method: immunoSEQ multiplex PCR; TCRdb's copy keeps in-frame clones and lacks some. The data contain 99,000 or so clones, around 93% of them singletons. The trim removed 5 bases at V and 5 bases at J, leaving 7 bases unmatched. Germline values: CDR1 SEHNR, CDR2 FQNEAQ (reference sequence). This CDR3 comprises 14 residues. The receptor was derived from a human donor who was the organ donor for an intestinal transplant. The sequenced sample was unstimulated CD8+ T cells sorted from spleen or lymph node cells, obtained before transplant. The J gene is TRBJ2-7, the V gene TRBV7-9, with 9 bases matching TRBD1. CDR3 bases: TGTGCCAGCAGCCCGGGGACAGGGTCCAACGAGCAGTACTTC. Translation: CASSPGTGSNEQYF.